This entry features one T cell receptor (beta chain) sequence. TCRdb's table, derived via immunoSEQ multiplex PCR, lists solely in-frame clones and lacks some. Here the sample spans about 160,000 clones, roughly 82% being singletons. Patients at the Seattle site were enrolled during active infection and followed longitudinally. The data stem from a study of blood T cell repertoires in COVID-19. V dropped 2 bases and J dropped 4; count of bases not matched to a gene: 2. This CDR3 contains 14 residues. Germline loops: CDR1 ENHRY, CDR2 SYGVKD. The genes are TRBV10-3 and TRBJ1-2; 9 bases line up with TRBD1. Sequenced material: peripheral blood. This receptor was taken from a woman aged 40 to 50 with COVID-19, enrolled during active disease. CDR3 in amino acids: CAISEPDRGYGYTF. The DNA for the CDR3 is TGTGCCATCAGTGAGCCGGACAGGGGCTATGGCTACACCTTC.